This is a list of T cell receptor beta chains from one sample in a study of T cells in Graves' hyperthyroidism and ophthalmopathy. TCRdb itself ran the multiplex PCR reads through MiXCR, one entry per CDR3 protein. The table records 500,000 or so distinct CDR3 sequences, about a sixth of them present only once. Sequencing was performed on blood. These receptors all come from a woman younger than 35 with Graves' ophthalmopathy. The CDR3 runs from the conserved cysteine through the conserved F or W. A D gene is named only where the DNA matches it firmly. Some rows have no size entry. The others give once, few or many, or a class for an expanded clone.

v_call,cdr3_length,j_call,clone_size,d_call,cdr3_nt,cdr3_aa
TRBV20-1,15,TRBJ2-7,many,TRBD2,TGCAGTGCTAGAGATGGCGGGAGGGCCTCGTTTGAGCAGTACTTC,CSARDGGRASFEQYF
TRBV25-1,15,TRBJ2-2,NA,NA,TGTGCCAGCAGCCCCCAGGGTGAGGGACTTGGGGAGCTGTTTTTT,CASSPQGEGLGELFF
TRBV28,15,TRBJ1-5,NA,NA,TGTGCCAGCAGACCCGAAAGGGTGAGCAATCAGCCCCAGCATTTT,CASRPERVSNQPQHF
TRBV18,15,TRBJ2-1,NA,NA,TGTGCCAGCTCACCTATGTATAGGTTCAACAATGAGCAGTTCTTC,CASSPMYRFNNEQFF
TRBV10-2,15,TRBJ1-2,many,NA,TGCGCCAGCAGTCCGACAGGCAGCGCTGTCTATGGCTACACCTTC,CASSPTGSAVYGYTF
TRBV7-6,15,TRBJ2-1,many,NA,TGTGCCAGCAGCTTAGGAGGGGGAGTGGGGGATGAGCAGTTCTTC,CASSLGGGVGDEQFF
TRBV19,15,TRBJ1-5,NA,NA,TGTGCCAGTAGTATCACCCAATATAGCAATCAGCCCCAGCATTTT,CASSITQYSNQPQHF
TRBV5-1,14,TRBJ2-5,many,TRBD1,TGCGCCAGCAGCTTTGCGGGACAGGGCCGAACCCAGTACTTC,CASSFAGQGRTQYF
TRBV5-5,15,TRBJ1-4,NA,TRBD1,TGTGCCAGCAGCGTACCAACAGGGGTGGGCGAAAAACTGTTTTTT,CASSVPTGVGEKLFF
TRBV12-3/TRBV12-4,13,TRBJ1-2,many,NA,TGTGCCAGCAGTTTATCGGAGAACTATGGCTACACCTTC,CASSLSENYGYTF
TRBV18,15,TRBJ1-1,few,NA,TGTGCCAGCTCACCAATTAGGTTCTCCCCCACTGAAGCTTTCTTT,CASSPIRFSPTEAFF
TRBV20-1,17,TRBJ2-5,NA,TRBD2,TGCAGTGCCGACGGGACTAGCGGGGGAGCGGGGGAAGAGACCCAGTACTTC,CSADGTSGGAGEETQYF
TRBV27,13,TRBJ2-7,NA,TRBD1,TGTGCCAGCAGACAGACAGGGGGCTACGAGCAGTACTTC,CASRQTGGYEQYF
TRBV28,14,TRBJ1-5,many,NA,TGTGCCAGCAGTTTAGCGGGTAACGATCAGCCCCAGCATTTT,CASSLAGNDQPQHF
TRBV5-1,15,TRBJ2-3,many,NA,TGCGCCAGCAGCTTGGAGAAGAGTGGAACAGATACGCAGTATTTT,CASSLEKSGTDTQYF
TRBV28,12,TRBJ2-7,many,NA,TGTGCCAGCAGTTGGGGTTCCTACGAGCAGTACTTC,CASSWGSYEQYF
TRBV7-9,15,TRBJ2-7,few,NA,TGTGCCAGCAGACACGCGCCCGGGACGTCGGGCGAGCAGTACTTC,CASRHAPGTSGEQYF
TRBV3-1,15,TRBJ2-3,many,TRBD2,TGTGCCAGCAGCCCTTGGACTAGCGGGGCCGATACGCAGTATTTT,CASSPWTSGADTQYF
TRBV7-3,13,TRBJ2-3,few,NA,TGTGCCAGCAGCCCGGGGCTCGCAGATACGCAGTATTTT,CASSPGLADTQYF
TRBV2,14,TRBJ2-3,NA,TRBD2,TGTGCCAGCAGAAGCGGGGCTCTACCAGATACGCAGTATTTT,CASRSGALPDTQYF
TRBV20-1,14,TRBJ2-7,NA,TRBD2,TGCAGTGCCATGAGCGGGAGGAGCTCCTACGAGCAGTACTTC,CSAMSGRSSYEQYF
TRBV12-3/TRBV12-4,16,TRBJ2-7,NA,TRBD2,TGTGCCAGCAGCGCAGGGACTAGCGGCAGCTCCTACGAGCAGTACTTC,CASSAGTSGSSYEQYF
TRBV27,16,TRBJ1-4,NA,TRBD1,TGTGCCAGCAGTGTTTCCTCCGGGACAGATAATGAAAAACTGTTTTTT,CASSVSSGTDNEKLFF
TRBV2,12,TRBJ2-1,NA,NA,TGTGCCAGCAGTGAATTAGCCCGGGAGCAGTTCTTC,CASSELAREQFF
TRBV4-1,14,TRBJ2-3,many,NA,TGCGCCAGCAGCCAAGTCTCGGGTACAGATACGCAGTATTTT,CASSQVSGTDTQYF
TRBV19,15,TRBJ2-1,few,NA,TGTGCCAGTAGTATGGGGACTACCCAAGGGGGGGAGCAGTTCTTC,CASSMGTTQGGEQFF
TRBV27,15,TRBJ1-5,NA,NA,TGTGCCAGCAGTTTGTTTGAAGGGGGTAATCAGCCCCAGCATTTT,CASSLFEGGNQPQHF
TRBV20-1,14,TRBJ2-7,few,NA,TGCAGTGCTAGACCACCCCGACAGGACTACGAGCAGTACTTC,CSARPPRQDYEQYF